The 17 T cell receptor beta chains below were found in one sample sequenced in a study of blood T cell repertoires in COVID-19. The method was immunoSEQ multiplex PCR; TCRdb's version includes in-frame clones alone and lacks a portion of them. The sample records around 430,000 clones, 85% to 90% being singletons. What was sequenced was PBMCs or T cells enriched from blood (not recorded which). These receptors all come from a woman aged 45-60 years who had recovered from COVID-19.

The chain uses TRBV5-6 and TRBJ1-2, with TRBD1 identical over 7 bases. The V and J ends lost 4 bases and 4 bases, in that order; junction bases with no gene match: 10. Per germline, CDR1 SGHDT and CDR2 YYEEEE. The CDR3 consists of 15 residues. CDR3 in amino acids: CASSPRTGLGYGYTF. The CDR3 region has the DNA TGTGCCAGCAGCCCGAGGACAGGTTTGGGCTATGGCTACACCTTC. Filled out from reference TRBV5-6 and TRBJ1-2, the complete variable domain reads DAGVTQSPTHLIKTRGQQVTLRCSPKSGHDTVSWYQQALGQGPQFIFQYYEEEERQRGNFPDRFSGHQFPNYSSELNVNALLLGDSALYLCASSPRTGLGYGYTFGSGTRLTVV.

This chain uses TRBV6-5 with TRBJ1-5; unclear D gene. From germline, CDR1 is MNHEY and CDR2 SVGAGI. The CDR3 length is 13 residues. The V end lost 6 bases, the J end lost 7 bases, and 13 bases lay between the germline ends. The CDR3 loop is CASSLRDKQPQHF. The CDR3 coding sequence is TGTGCCAGCAGCTTACGAGATAAACAGCCCCAGCATTTT.

The chain joins TRBV7-2 to TRBJ1-2; a weak D match, TRBD1 (5 bases). The CDR3 is 14 residues long. Germline V gene sequence: CDR1 SGHTA, CDR2 FQGNSA. The V and J ends lost 1 base and 8 bases respectively, with 14 bases between them. The CDR3 region is CASSLGNRLSGYTF. The CDR3 coding sequence is TGTGCCAGCAGCTTAGGAAACAGGCTCTCGGGCTACACCTTC.

The chain joins TRBV11-1 to TRBJ1-2; 7 bases line up with TRBD1. The J segment lost 1 base and the V segment lost 5 bases, leaving 4 bases of the junction unmatched. This CDR3 comprises 14 residues. Germline V gene sequence: CDR1 SGHAT, CDR2 FQDESV (reference sequence). As DNA, the CDR3 is TGTGCCAGCAGCGGGACAGATAATAACTATGGCTACACCTTC. This codes for CASSGTDNNYGYTF. Supplemented by reference TRBV11-1 and TRBJ1-2, the full variable domain reads EAEVAQSPRYKITEKSQAVAFWCDPISGHATLYWYRQILGQGPELLVQFQDESVVDDSQLPKDRFSAERLKGVDSTLKIQPAELGDSAMYLCASSGTDNNYGYTFGSGTRLTVV.

The V and J genes are TRBV4-3 and TRBJ1-4; TRBD1 might be the D (5 bases). V shed 3 bases and J shed 5 bases, with 16 bases lying between them. The CDR3 is 16 residues long. CDR1 and CDR2 from the germline V gene are LGHNA and YSLEER. The DNA of the CDR3 is TGCGCCAGCAGCCATGACCGCGGGACGGGGAATGAAAAACTGTTTTTT. Translating it yields CASSHDRGTGNEKLFF.

This chain connects TRBV28 to TRBJ2-2, with D possibly being TRBD2 (5 bases). The germline V gene encodes CDR1 MDHEN and CDR2 SYDVKM. This CDR3 region has 14 residues. V was cut by 3 bases and J by 7 bases, with 12 bases left in between. CDR3 sequence: CASSFLRVGGELFF. CDR3 sequence (DNA): TGTGCCAGCAGTTTCTTGAGGGTTGGCGGGGAGCTGTTTTTT. Filled out from reference TRBV28 and TRBJ2-2, the complete variable domain reads DVKVTQSSRYLVKRTGEKVFLECVQDMDHENMFWYRQDPGLGLRLIYFSYDVKMKEKGDIPEGYSVSREKKERFSLILESASTNQTSMYLCASSFLRVGGELFFGEGSRLTVL.

This clone was counted once. This chain links TRBV18 with TRBJ2-5; no firm D call. Trimming left V 2 bases short and J 5 bases short, with 18 bases between. This CDR3 is 16 amino acids long. Germline values: CDR1 KGHSH, CDR2 LQKENI. The CDR3 protein is CASSPYVARPQETQYF. For the CDR3, the DNA is TGTGCCAGCTCACCATATGTCGCCAGGCCCCAGGAGACCCAGTACTTC.

This clone was found once. V and J are TRBV12-3 or TRBV12-4 and TRBJ1-1, with D tentatively TRBD1 (5 bases). Trimming shortened V by 3 bases and J by 4 bases, and 9 bases separated the two germline ends. The length of the CDR3 is 13 residues. The CDR3 protein is CASSFNQGTEAFF. The CDR3 region has the DNA TGTGCCAGCAGTTTTAATCAGGGCACTGAAGCTTTCTTT.

The chain combines TRBV5-6 with TRBJ2-2; a possible D gene is TRBD2 (5 bases). Trimming took off 0 bases at V and 6 bases at J, with 12 bases between the two ends. CDR1 and CDR2 (germline): SGHDT, YYEEEE. The CDR3 is 15 residues long. The CDR3 DNA follows: TGTGCCAGCAGCTTGGATCGACTATACCCCGGGGAGCTGTTTTTT. Protein sequence: CASSLDRLYPGELFF.

The rearrangement joins TRBV28 to TRBJ2-1, with 8 bases lining up with TRBD2. Unmatched junction bases numbered 8, after V lost 6 bases and J lost 7 bases. The CDR3 consists of 14 residues. Germline V gene sequence: CDR1 MDHEN, CDR2 SYDVKM. CDR3 sequence: CASSYFGGANEQFF. The CDR3, as DNA: TGTGCCAGCAGCTACTTCGGGGGGGCAAATGAGCAGTTCTTC.

The chain recombines TRBV2 with TRBJ2-5; a possible D gene is TRBD2 (6 bases). V lost 4 bases and J 2 bases, leaving 11 bases between the germline ends. CDR1 SNHLY and CDR2 FYNNEI come from the germline V gene. The CDR3 has 14 residues. In DNA form, the CDR3 reads TGTGCCAGCAGTGGGAGCAGCGGGCAAGAGACCCAGTACTTC. It is translated as CASSGSSGQETQYF.

The V gene is TRBV4-1, the J gene TRBJ2-7; weak D call: TRBD2 (5 bases). The CDR3 is made up of 13 amino acids. From germline, CDR1 is MGHRA and CDR2 YSYEKL. Between the trimmed V and J ends, which lost 2 bases and 3 bases, there was a span of 8 bases. In nucleotides, the CDR3 is TGCGCCAGCAGCCAATTTCGGGACTACGAGCAGTACTTC. It encodes CASSQFRDYEQYF.

The rearrangement links TRBV7-2 to TRBJ2-1; 7 bases line up with TRBD2. Germline V CDR1 and CDR2: SGHTA, FQGNSA. CDR3 length equals 12 residues. With V trimmed by 5 bases and J by 9 bases, 4 bases remained unmatched. CDR3 sequence (DNA): TGTGCCAGCAGCGAGCGGGGTCTTGAGCAGTTCTTC. Encoded protein: CASSERGLEQFF.

The J gene is TRBJ1-1, the V gene TRBV6-2 or TRBV6-3; the D gene is possibly TRBD1 (5 bases). CDR3 length equals 14 residues. Trimming took off 6 bases at V and 7 bases at J, with 18 bases between the two ends. CDR1 and CDR2 from the germline V gene are MNHEY and SVGEGT. CDR3 protein: CASSHPERGLEAFF. The CDR3 nucleotides are TGTGCCAGCAGCCACCCCGAACGGGGACTTGAAGCTTTCTTT.

V usage is TRBV28 and J usage is TRBJ1-2, with 7 bases identical to TRBD1. Germline V CDR1 and CDR2: MDHEN, SYDVKM. The CDR3 runs to 15 residues. V dropped 1 base and J dropped 8; count of bases not matched to a gene: 10. The CDR3 here is CASSLFRRQGGGYTF. CDR3 nucleotide sequence: TGTGCCAGCAGTTTATTCAGGCGACAGGGAGGCGGCTACACCTTC.

The rearrangement links TRBV2 to TRBJ1-2; 8 bases align to TRBD1. V trimming: 6 bases; J trimming: 3 bases; junction bases outside the gene matches: 3. Germline lookup yields CDR1 SNHLY and CDR2 FYNNEI. CDR3 length: 13 residues. The CDR3 sequence is CASSVQGDYGYTF. CDR3 bases: TGTGCCAGCAGCGTACAGGGGGACTATGGCTACACCTTC.

The chain recombines TRBV5-1 with TRBJ2-1; D possibly corresponds to TRBD1 (5 bases). The CDR3 covers 14 residues. The V gene's germline CDR1 is SGHRS and CDR2 YFSETQ. Trimming left V 4 bases short and J 7 bases short, with 15 bases between. CDR3 sequence reads: CASSEVTGINEQFF. The CDR3 coding sequence is TGCGCCAGCAGCGAGGTAACAGGAATTAATGAGCAGTTCTTC.